This is a list of T cell receptor beta chains from one sample in a study of CD8 T cells in Susac syndrome. Each CDR3 protein gets one entry after TCRdb re-called the immunoSEQ multiplex PCR reads with MiXCR. The table includes about 180,000 distinct CDR3 sequences, more than 90% detected once. The sequencing sample was made of CD4+ T cells from PBMCs. The receptors here all came from a human donor with multiple sclerosis. Both conserved end residues are part of each CDR3. A D gene is named only where the DNA matches it firmly. Not every row has a clone size; where given, it reads once, few, many or a size class.

TRBD1	.	TRBJ1-1	TRBV2	CASSPTGGNTEAFF	TGTGCCAGCAGTCCGACAGGGGGTAACACTGAAGCTTTCTTT
TRBD2	.	TRBJ2-1	TRBV30	CAWSAGTTSYNEQFF	TGTGCCTGGAGTGCCGGGACTACATCCTACAATGAGCAGTTCTTC
TRBD1	.	TRBJ1-1	TRBV25-1	CASSVQGYTEAFF	TGTGCCAGCAGTGTACAGGGGTATACTGAAGCTTTCTTT
.	once	TRBJ2-7	TRBV7-9	CASSSGGNYYEQYF	TGTGCCAGCAGCTCAGGGGGGAACTACTACGAGCAGTACTTC
.	.	TRBJ2-6	TRBV6-5	CASRAGSSGANVLTF	TGTGCCAGCAGGGCAGGGAGCTCTGGGGCCAACGTCCTGACTTTC
.	.	TRBJ1-1	TRBV13	CASSFHTEAFF	TGTGCCAGCAGCTTCCACACTGAAGCTTTCTTT
.	.	TRBJ1-6	TRBV20-1	CSARDRSGHPSSYNSPLHF	TGCAGTGCTAGAGATCGGTCGGGACACCCGAGCTCCTATAATTCACCCCTCCACTTT
.	.	TRBJ2-3	TRBV10-3	CAISGAGALTDTQYF	TGTGCCATCAGTGGGGCGGGGGCCCTTACAGATACGCAGTATTTT
.	.	TRBJ1-1	TRBV20-1	CSAREGGVGTEAFF	TGCAGTGCTAGAGAAGGAGGGGTTGGCACTGAAGCTTTCTTT
.	.	TRBJ2-7	TRBV6-5	CANGPSYEQYF	TGTGCCAACGGGCCGAGTTACGAGCAGTACTTC
TRBD1	.	TRBJ2-1	TRBV20-1	CSAPGQGRLFVNEQFF	TGCAGTGCCCCGGGACAGGGACGATTGTTTGTGAATGAGCAGTTCTTC
TRBD1	.	TRBJ2-7	TRBV30	CAFIQGSYEQYF	TGTGCCTTCATACAGGGGTCCTACGAGCAGTACTTC
TRBD2	.	TRBJ2-5	TRBV6-1	CASARSAGVLNQETQYF	TGTGCCAGCGCCCGGTCGGCGGGGGTTTTGAACCAAGAGACCCAGTACTTC
TRBD2	.	TRBJ2-7	TRBV12-3/TRBV12-4	CASSLSGGGPYEQYF	TGTGCCAGCAGTTTAAGCGGGGGGGGGCCCTACGAGCAGTACTTC
TRBD1	.	TRBJ2-3	TRBV6-2/TRBV6-3	CASSYARQGSTDTQYF	TGTGCCAGCAGTTACGCCAGACAGGGGTCCACAGATACGCAGTATTTT
TRBD2	.	TRBJ2-2	TRBV20-1	CSARDTGGPGTGELFF	TGCAGTGCTAGAGATACGGGGGGGCCGGGCACCGGGGAGCTGTTTTTT
.	few	TRBJ1-5	TRBV29-1	CSVGDTNQPQHF	TGCAGCGTTGGTGACACCAATCAGCCCCAGCATTTT
.	.	TRBJ2-7	TRBV21-1	CASSKASRGEGISWEQYF	TGTGCCAGCAGCAAAGCCTCTCGAGGTGAGGGGATCTCGTGGGAGCAGTACTTC
TRBD1	.	TRBJ2-7	TRBV25-1	CASTQGDYEQYF	TGTGCCAGCACCCAGGGGGACTACGAGCAGTACTTC
TRBD2	.	TRBJ2-5	TRBV28	CASSQGLATEETQYF	TGTGCCAGCAGTCAAGGACTAGCGACGGAAGAGACCCAGTACTTC
.	.	TRBJ1-6	TRBV7-9	CASSLQGTAENSPLHF	TGTGCCAGCAGCCTACAGGGTACTGCTGAGAATTCACCCCTCCACTTT
TRBD2	.	TRBJ2-5	TRBV20-1	CSAFRLAGGEETQYF	TGCAGTGCTTTCCGACTAGCGGGGGGGGAAGAGACCCAGTACTTC
.	.	TRBJ2-1	TRBV19	CASSTAGTSRNEQFF	TGTGCCAGTAGTACCGCCGGGACATCGCGCAATGAGCAGTTCTTC
.	.	TRBJ1-2	TRBV29-1	CSGSGVGGYTF	TGCAGCGGGTCGGGAGTCGGTGGCTACACCTTC
TRBD1	.	TRBJ2-7	TRBV2	CASSGKTGGNYEQYF	TGTGCCAGCAGTGGAAAGACAGGGGGGAACTACGAGCAGTACTTC
.	.	TRBJ2-2	TRBV15	CATSSLPAGALGTGELFF	TGTGCCACCAGCAGTCTCCCGGCCGGGGCCCTAGGAACCGGGGAGCTGTTTTTT
TRBD1	.	TRBJ1-5	TRBV10-3	CAISDDRAGQPQHF	TGTGCCATCAGCGACGACAGGGCCGGTCAGCCCCAGCATTTT
.	.	TRBJ1-4	TRBV20-1	CSASGGGEEKLFF	TGCAGTGCATCGGGCGGGGGTGAAGAAAAACTGTTTTTT
.	.	TRBJ2-2	TRBV12-3/TRBV12-4	CASTQGIAWTGELFF	TGTGCCAGCACCCAAGGGATAGCGTGGACCGGGGAGCTGTTTTTT
.	.	TRBJ2-1	TRBV24-1	CATSEPRGLPHNEQFF	TGTGCCACCAGTGAGCCCCGGGGCCTCCCCCACAATGAGCAGTTCTTC
.	.	TRBJ2-7	TRBV19	CASSIRLGVGSYEQYF	TGTGCCAGTAGTATCCGCCTCGGCGTCGGCTCCTACGAGCAGTACTTC
TRBD1	.	TRBJ2-3	TRBV3-1	CASSQGSPYRGTEDTQYF	TGTGCCAGCAGCCAAGGGAGCCCCTACAGGGGTACGGAAGATACGCAGTATTTT
TRBD1	.	TRBJ2-1	TRBV6-5	CASSSDRGSYNEQFF	TGTGCCAGCAGTTCGGACAGGGGTTCCTACAATGAGCAGTTCTTC
TRBD1	.	TRBJ1-1	TRBV29-1	CSVERTGGVRNTEAFF	TGCAGCGTTGAGAGGACAGGGGGCGTCAGGAACACTGAAGCTTTCTTT
TRBD1	.	TRBJ1-2	TRBV5-1	CASSLRGQSAGYTF	TGCGCCAGCAGCTTGAGGGGGCAATCGGCCGGCTACACCTTC
.	.	TRBJ2-7	TRBV4-3	CASSQVGMGAEQYF	TGCGCCAGCAGCCAAGTGGGCATGGGTGCTGAGCAGTACTTC
TRBD1	.	TRBJ1-2	TRBV20-1	CSARQGTGAGYTF	TGCAGTGCTAGGCAAGGGACAGGGGCAGGCTACACCTTC
.	.	TRBJ1-1	TRBV2	CASEYPGAEAFF	TGTGCCAGCGAATACCCCGGGGCTGAAGCTTTCTTT
.	.	TRBJ1-1	TRBV3-1	CASSQVLGNTEAFF	TGTGCCAGCAGCCAAGTTTTGGGCAACACTGAAGCTTTCTTT
TRBD1	.	TRBJ1-4	TRBV29-1	CSVQTGGKEKLFF	TGCAGCGTCCAGACAGGGGGGAAGGAAAAACTGTTTTTT